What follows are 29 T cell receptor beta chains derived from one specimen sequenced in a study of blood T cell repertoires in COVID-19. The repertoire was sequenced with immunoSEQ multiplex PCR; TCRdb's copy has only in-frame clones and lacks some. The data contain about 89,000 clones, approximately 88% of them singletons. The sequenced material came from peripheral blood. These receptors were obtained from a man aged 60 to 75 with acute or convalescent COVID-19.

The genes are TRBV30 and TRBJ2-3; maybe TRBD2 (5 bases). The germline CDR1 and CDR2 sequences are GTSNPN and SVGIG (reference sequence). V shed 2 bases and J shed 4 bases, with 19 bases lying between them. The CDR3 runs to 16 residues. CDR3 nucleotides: TGTGCCTGGAGTAATCTAGGACTCTGGGCCGCAGATACGCAGTATTTT. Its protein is CAWSNLGLWAADTQYF.

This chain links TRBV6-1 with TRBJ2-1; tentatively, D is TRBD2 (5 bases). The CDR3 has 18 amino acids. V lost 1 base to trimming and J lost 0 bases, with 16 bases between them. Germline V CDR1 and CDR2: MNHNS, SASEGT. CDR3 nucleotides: TGTGCCAGCAGTGAAGGGAGGCTCCGGACGAGCTCCTACAATGAGCAGTTCTTC. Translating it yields CASSEGRLRTSSYNEQFF.

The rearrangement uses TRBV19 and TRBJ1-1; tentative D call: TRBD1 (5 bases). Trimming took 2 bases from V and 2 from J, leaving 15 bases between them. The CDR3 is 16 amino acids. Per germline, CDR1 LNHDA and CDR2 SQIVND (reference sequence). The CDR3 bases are TGTGCCAGTAGTATAACTGCGGACACCTTTAACACTGAAGCTTTCTTT. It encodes CASSITADTFNTEAFF.

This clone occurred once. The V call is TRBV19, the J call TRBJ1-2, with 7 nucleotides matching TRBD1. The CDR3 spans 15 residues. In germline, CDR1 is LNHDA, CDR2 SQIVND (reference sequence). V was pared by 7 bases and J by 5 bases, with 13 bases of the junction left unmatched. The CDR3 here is CASTQGGSRTYGYTF. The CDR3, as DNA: TGTGCCAGTACCCAGGGGGGCTCCCGAACTTATGGCTACACCTTC. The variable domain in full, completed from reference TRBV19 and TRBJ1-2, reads DGGITQSPKYLFRKEGQNVTLSCEQNLNHDAMYWYRQDPGQGLRLIYYSQIVNDFQKGDIAEGYSVSREKKESFPLTVTSAQKNPTAFYLCASTQGGSRTYGYTFGSGTRLTVV.

The CDR3 DNA is TGTGCCAGCACCGAAGAGAGACTCTTCACTGAAGCTTTCTTT. This encodes CASTEERLFTEAFF. The chain is built from TRBV2 and TRBJ1-1; D remains ambiguous. V was trimmed by 7 bases and J by 4 bases, leaving 16 bases between them. Per germline, CDR1 SNHLY and CDR2 FYNNEI. The CDR3 is 14 amino acids.

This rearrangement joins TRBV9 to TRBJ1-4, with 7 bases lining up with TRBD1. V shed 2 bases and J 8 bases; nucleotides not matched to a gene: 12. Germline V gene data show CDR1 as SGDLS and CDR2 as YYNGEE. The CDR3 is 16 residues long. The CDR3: CASSVGTGLGGEKLFF. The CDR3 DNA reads TGTGCCAGCAGCGTCGGAACTGGCCTAGGGGGCGAAAAACTGTTTTTT.

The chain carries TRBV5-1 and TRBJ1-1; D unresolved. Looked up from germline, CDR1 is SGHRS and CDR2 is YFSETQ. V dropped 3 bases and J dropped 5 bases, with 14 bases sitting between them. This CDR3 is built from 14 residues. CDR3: CASSSSPGITEAFF. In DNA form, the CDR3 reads TGCGCCAGCAGCTCCTCGCCGGGGATTACTGAAGCTTTCTTT.

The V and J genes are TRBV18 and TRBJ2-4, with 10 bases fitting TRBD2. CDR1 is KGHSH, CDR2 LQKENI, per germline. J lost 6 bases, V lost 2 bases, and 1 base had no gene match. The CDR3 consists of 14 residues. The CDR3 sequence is CASSPTSGINIQYF. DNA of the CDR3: TGTGCCAGCTCACCAACTAGCGGGATAAACATTCAGTACTTC.

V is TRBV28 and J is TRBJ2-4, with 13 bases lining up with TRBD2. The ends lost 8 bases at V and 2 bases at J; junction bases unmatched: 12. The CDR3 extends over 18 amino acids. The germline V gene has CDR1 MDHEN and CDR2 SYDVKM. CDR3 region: CASATGTSGILTKNIQYF. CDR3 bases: TGTGCCAGCGCCACCGGGACTAGCGGGATCCTGACCAAAAACATTCAGTACTTC.

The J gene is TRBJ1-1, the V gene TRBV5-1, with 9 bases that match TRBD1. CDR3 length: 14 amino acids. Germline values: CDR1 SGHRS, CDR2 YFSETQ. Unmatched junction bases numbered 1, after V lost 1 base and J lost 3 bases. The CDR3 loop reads CASSLTGGDTEAFF. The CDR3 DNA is TGCGCCAGCAGCTTGACAGGGGGCGACACTGAAGCTTTCTTT.

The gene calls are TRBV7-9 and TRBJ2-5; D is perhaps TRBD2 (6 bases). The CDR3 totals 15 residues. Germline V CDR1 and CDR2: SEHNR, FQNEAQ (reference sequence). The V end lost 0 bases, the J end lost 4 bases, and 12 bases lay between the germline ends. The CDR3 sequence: CASSLAGGGGETQYF. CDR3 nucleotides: TGTGCCAGCAGCTTAGCTGGGGGAGGAGGAGAGACCCAGTACTTC. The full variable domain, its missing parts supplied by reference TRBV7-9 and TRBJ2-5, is DTGVSQNPRHKITKRGQNVTFRCDPISEHNRLYWYRQTLGQGPEFLTYFQNEAQLEKSRLLSDRFSAERPKGSFSTLEIQRTEQGDSAMYLCASSLAGGGGETQYFGPGTRLLVL.

Written as DNA, the CDR3 is TGTGCCAGCAGCCTGACTAGTCGTAGCACAGATACGCAGTATTTT. Amino acid sequence: CASSLTSRSTDTQYF. The chain links TRBV7-9 to TRBJ2-3; TRBD2 is a possible D gene (6 bases). V dropped 5 bases and J dropped 0 bases, with 12 bases sitting between them. The CDR3 length is 15 residues. From germline, CDR1 is SEHNR and CDR2 FQNEAQ (reference sequence).

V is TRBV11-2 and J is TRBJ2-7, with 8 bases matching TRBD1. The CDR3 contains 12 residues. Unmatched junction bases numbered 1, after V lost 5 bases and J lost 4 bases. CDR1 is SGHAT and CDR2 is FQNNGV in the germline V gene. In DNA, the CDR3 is TGTGCCAGCAGCCGGACAGGGTACGAGCAGTACTTC. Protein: CASSRTGYEQYF.

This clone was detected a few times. CDR3 loop: CASSSPLGGQGYEQYF. The CDR3 region has the DNA TGTGCCAGCAGTTCCCCACTCGGGGGACAGGGCTACGAGCAGTACTTC. The chain uses TRBV27 and TRBJ2-7, with 9 nucleotides matching TRBD1. This CDR3 contains 16 residues. Germline loops: CDR1 MNHEY, CDR2 SMNVEV (reference sequence). V dropped 4 bases and J dropped 3; count of bases not matched to a gene: 10.

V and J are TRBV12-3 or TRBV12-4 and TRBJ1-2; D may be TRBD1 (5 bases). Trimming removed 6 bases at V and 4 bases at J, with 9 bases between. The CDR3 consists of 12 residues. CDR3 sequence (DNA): TGTGCCAGCAGGCAGGGTTTCTATGGCTACACCTTC. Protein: CASRQGFYGYTF.

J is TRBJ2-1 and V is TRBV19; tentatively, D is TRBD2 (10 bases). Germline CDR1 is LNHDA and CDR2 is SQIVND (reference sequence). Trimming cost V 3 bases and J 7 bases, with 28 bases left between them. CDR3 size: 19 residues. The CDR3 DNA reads TGTGCCAGTAGTATCCAGACAGGGGGTGCTAGCGGGAGAGCAAATGAGCAGTTCTTC. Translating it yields CASSIQTGGASGRANEQFF. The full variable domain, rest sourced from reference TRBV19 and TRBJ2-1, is DGGITQSPKYLFRKEGQNVTLSCEQNLNHDAMYWYRQDPGQGLRLIYYSQIVNDFQKGDIAEGYSVSREKKESFPLTVTSAQKNPTAFYLCASSIQTGGASGRANEQFFGPGTRLTVL.

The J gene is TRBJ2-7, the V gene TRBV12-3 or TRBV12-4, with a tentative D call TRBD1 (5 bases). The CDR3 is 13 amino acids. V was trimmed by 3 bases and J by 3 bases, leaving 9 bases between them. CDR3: CASSFGAHYEQYF. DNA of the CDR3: TGTGCCAGCAGTTTTGGGGCCCACTACGAGCAGTACTTC.

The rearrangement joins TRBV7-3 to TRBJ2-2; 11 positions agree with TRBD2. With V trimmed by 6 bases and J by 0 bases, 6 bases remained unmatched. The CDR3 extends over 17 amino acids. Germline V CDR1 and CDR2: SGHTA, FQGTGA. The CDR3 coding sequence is TGTGCCAGCAGATCCGGGACTAGCGGATCGAACACCGGGGAGCTGTTTTTT. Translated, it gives CASRSGTSGSNTGELFF.

The CDR3 loop is CASSFSGVAYEQYF. The CDR3 region has the DNA TGTGCCAGCAGCTTCTCGGGGGTCGCCTACGAGCAGTACTTC. This chain links TRBV5-4 with TRBJ2-7, with D tentatively TRBD2 (6 bases). This CDR3 has 14 residues. CDR1 is SGHNT and CDR2 is YYREEE in the germline V gene (reference sequence). Trimming took off 2 bases at V and 2 bases at J, with 11 bases between the two ends.

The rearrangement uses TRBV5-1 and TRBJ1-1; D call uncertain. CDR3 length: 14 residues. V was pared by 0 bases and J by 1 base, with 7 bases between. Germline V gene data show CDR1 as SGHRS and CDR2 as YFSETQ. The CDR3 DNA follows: TGCGCCAGCAGCTTGGGACACCCGAACACTGAAGCTTTCTTT. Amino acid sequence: CASSLGHPNTEAFF.

The CDR3 DNA is TGTGCCAGCAGCTTAACCGGACAGGGGACCACTGAAGCTTTCTTT. This encodes CASSLTGQGTTEAFF. The chain recombines TRBV7-8 with TRBJ1-1; TRBD1 aligns across 9 bases. The CDR3 length is 15 residues. Unmatched junction bases numbered 5, after V lost 2 bases and J lost 4 bases. From germline, CDR1 is SGHVS and CDR2 FQNEAQ.

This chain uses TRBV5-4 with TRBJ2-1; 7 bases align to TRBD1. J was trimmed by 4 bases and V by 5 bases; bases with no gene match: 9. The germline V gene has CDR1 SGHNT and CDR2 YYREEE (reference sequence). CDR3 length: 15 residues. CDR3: CASRAGTATYNEQFF. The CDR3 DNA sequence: TGTGCCAGCAGAGCCGGGACAGCCACGTACAATGAGCAGTTCTTC.

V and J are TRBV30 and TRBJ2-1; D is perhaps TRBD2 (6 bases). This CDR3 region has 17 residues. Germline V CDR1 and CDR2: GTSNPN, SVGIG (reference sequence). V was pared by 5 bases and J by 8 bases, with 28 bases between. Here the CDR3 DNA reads TGTGCCTGGCCCCCCCGAGGAGGGGACCTACGAGGAGATGAGCAGTTCTTC. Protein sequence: CAWPPRGGDLRGDEQFF.

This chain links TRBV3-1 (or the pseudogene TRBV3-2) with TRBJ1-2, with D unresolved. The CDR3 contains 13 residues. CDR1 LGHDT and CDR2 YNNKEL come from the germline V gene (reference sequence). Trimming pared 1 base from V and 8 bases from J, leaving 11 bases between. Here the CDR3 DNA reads TGTGCCAGCAGCCAAGTTCTGGGCGGGGGCTACACCTTC. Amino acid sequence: CASSQVLGGGYTF.

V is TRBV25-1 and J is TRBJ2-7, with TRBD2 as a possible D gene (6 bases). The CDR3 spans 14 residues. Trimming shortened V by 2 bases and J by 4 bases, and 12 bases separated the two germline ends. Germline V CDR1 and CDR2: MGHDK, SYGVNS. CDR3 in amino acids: CASSEAGPSYEQYF. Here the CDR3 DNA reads TGTGCCAGCAGTGAAGCGGGGCCCTCGTACGAGCAGTACTTC.

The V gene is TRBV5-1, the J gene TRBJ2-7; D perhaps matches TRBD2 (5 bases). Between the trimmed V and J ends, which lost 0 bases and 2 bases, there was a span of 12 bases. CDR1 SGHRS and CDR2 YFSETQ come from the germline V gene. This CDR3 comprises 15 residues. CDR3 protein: CASSLAVGSTYEQYF. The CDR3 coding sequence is TGCGCCAGCAGCTTGGCCGTAGGGAGCACCTACGAGCAGTACTTC.

The CDR3 loop is CASSLVGRGDTEAFF. The CDR3 DNA is TGTGCCAGCAGCTTGGTGGGCAGGGGGGACACTGAAGCTTTCTTT. The J gene is TRBJ1-1, the V gene TRBV7-3, with 7 bases that match TRBD1. Trimming removed 3 bases from V and 3 bases from J; junction bases left unmatched: 7. CDR3 size: 15 residues. CDR1 and CDR2 from the germline V gene are SGHTA and FQGTGA. The entire variable domain, with the rest obtained from reference TRBV7-3 and TRBJ1-1, is as follows: GAGVSQTPSNKVTEKGKYVELRCDPISGHTALYWYRQSLGQGPEFLIYFQGTGAADDSGLPNDRFFAVRPEGSVSTLKIQRTERGDSAVYLCASSLVGRGDTEAFFGQGTRLTVV.

CDR3 in DNA: TGTGCCAGCTCACTCCGGACTAGCGGGGGGACCTACGAGCAGTACTTC. This codes for CASSLRTSGGTYEQYF. The chain links TRBV18 to TRBJ2-7; 14 positions agree with TRBD2. Germline lookup yields CDR1 KGHSH and CDR2 LQKENI. The trim removed 4 bases at V and 2 bases at J, leaving 4 bases unmatched. There are 16 residues in the CDR3.

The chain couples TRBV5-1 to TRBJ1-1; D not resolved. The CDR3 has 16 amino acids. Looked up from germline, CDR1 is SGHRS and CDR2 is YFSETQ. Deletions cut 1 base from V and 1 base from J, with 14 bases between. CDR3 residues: CASSLMTGASNTEAFF. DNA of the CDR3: TGCGCCAGCAGCTTGATGACGGGAGCGTCGAACACTGAAGCTTTCTTT.